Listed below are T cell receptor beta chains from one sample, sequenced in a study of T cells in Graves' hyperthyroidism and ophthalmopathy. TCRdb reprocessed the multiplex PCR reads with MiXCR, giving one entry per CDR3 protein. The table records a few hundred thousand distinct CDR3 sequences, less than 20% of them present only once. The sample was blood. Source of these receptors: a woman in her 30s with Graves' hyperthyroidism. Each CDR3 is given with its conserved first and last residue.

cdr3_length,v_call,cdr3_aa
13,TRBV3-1,CASSTQGNTEAFF
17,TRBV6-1,CASSLEGAGVGTGELFF
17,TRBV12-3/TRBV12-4,CARPGQGAASGSYEQYF
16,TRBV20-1,CSANKREGLSTDTQYF
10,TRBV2,CASSTDGYTF
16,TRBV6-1,CASSYLGGRAGNTIYF
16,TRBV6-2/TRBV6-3,CASSYRLSGGPNEQFF
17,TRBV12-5,CASGIGLAGGSYNEQFF
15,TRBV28,CASSQPGRAYSEAFF
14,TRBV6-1,CASRLAGNTDTQYF
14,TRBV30,CAWSGARGLSPLHF
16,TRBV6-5,CASSYYRLATYNERFF
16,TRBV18,CASSPSAVGRVETQYF
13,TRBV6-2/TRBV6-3,CASSYLRGYEQYF
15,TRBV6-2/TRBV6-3,CASSRDSYSGNTIYF
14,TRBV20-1,CSASAGLINQPQHF
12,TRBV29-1,CSVVQGNDEQFF
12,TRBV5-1,CASSWDENEQFF
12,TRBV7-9,CASSRNNQPQHF
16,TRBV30,CAWRRGDSWLNEKLFF
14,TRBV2,CASVRDRGRNEQFF
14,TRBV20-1,CSARNPQASYEQYF
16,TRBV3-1,CASSQDIGRGYYGYTF
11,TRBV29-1,CSVTGTYEQYF
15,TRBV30,CAWRDRAREWYGYTF
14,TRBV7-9,CASSFRPNFYGYTF
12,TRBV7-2,CASSPLSELQFF
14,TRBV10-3,CAISSGGNTGELFF
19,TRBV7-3,CASSPGALPSGSPTDTQYF
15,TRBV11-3,CASSLGGGGGNEQFF
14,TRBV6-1,CATSRDRGDTEAFF
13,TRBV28,CASAPADQETQYF
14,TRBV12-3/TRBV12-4,CASSLRDDAYEQYF
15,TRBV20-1,CSAGPFGRRYNEQFF
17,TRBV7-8,CASSLEGPDSFTGELFF
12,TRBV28,CASSLPRGSYTF
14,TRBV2,CASSADGSYNEQFF
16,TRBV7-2,CASSLRIKGASYEQYF
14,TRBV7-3,CASSLGRDNYEQYF
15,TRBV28,CASSWTSRRLGEQFF
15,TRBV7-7,CASSAGLGGTGELFF
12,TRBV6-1,CASSKAVTEAFF
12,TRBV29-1,CSVELRAYEQYF
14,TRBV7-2,CASITQSGPDTQYF
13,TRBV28,CASNRDNNQPQHF
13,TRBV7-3,CANSSYVGDTQYF
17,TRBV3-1,CASSQVQLGGSYNEQFF
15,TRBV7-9,CASSLGRTNYNEQFF